A single T cell receptor (beta chain) is shown here with its context. The sample belongs to a study of T cell responses to AZD1222 COVID-19 vaccine. The method was immunoSEQ multiplex PCR; TCRdb's version includes in-frame clones alone and lacks a portion of them. This repertoire shows 150,000 to 200,000 clones, around 93% found once; its top ten account for roughly 9.8%. The CDR3 length is 15 residues. The ends were cut back, 4 bases at V and 5 bases at J, with 15 bases in the middle. CDR1 SGHNT and CDR2 YYREEE come from the germline V gene (reference sequence). V and J are TRBV5-4 and TRBJ1-4; D may be TRBD1 (5 bases). This receptor was identified in an adult in good health. Specimen: peripheral blood, collected on day 0 of AZD1222 vaccination. The CDR3 DNA reads as TGTGCCAGCAGCCTAGTGGGGGGGTCAAATGAAAAACTGTTTTTT. As protein: CASSLVGGSNEKLFF.